This is a list of T cell receptor beta chains from one sample in a study of shared clonotypes between healthy human individuals. Measured with immunoSEQ multiplex PCR; TCRdb has only the in-frame clones, and not every one. This table has about 600,000 clones, less than 98% appearing once. Sequences were obtained from naive CD4+ T cells sorted from blood. The source of these receptors is a woman aged 30 to 39 in good health. The CDR3 runs from the conserved cysteine through the conserved F or W.

J,V,CDR3
TRBJ1-5,TRBV28,CASSLNQPQHF
TRBJ1-2,TRBV28,CASSPPTVNYGYTF
TRBJ2-6,TRBV9,CASSVEEGNRDSSGANVLTF
TRBJ2-2,TRBV18,CASSPFTGVNTGELFF
TRBJ2-2,TRBV5-1,CASSGGQGTGTGELFF
TRBJ2-3,TRBV2,CASSVGLAVEADTQYF
TRBJ2-7,TRBV7-2,CASSSRTGTNEQYF
TRBJ2-5,TRBV19,CASSIGGMRRQETQYF
TRBJ1-2,TRBV6-5,CASRSREDRNYGYTF
TRBJ1-4,TRBV7-9,CASIPGQGGNEKLFF
TRBJ2-7,TRBV28,CASSFWGEQYF
TRBJ1-2,TRBV27,CASSSGQPLYGYTF
TRBJ2-7,TRBV6-6,CASRLRQGGTYEQYF
TRBJ2-2,TRBV25-1,CASSDLKGFTGELFF
TRBJ2-7,TRBV18,CASSSRVLDGDEQYF
TRBJ1-4,TRBV4-1,CASSQGYRGTNEKLFF
TRBJ2-2,TRBV28,CASSLAGVRTGELFF
TRBJ2-7,TRBV2,CASRIQGVYEQYF
TRBJ2-7,TRBV29-1,CSVEDRGTGPLKQYF
TRBJ2-3,TRBV7-3,CASSPQGIMNTQYF
TRBJ1-5,TRBV14,CASSQTTGGDQPQHF
TRBJ1-3,TRBV27,CASSPTDAGVGTIYF
TRBJ1-1,TRBV6-5,CASGRQGPKSAFF
TRBJ2-1,TRBV7-2,CASSFRLAGAGEQFF
TRBJ2-5,TRBV9,CASSGSGGSKETQYF
TRBJ2-2,TRBV27,CASLHRPGQLHTGELFF
TRBJ2-7,TRBV6-5,CASSYLAGGPSEQYF
TRBJ2-7,TRBV30,CAWRRPRDTNSYEQYF
TRBJ2-7,TRBV6-1,CASSETGLAGGPYEQYF